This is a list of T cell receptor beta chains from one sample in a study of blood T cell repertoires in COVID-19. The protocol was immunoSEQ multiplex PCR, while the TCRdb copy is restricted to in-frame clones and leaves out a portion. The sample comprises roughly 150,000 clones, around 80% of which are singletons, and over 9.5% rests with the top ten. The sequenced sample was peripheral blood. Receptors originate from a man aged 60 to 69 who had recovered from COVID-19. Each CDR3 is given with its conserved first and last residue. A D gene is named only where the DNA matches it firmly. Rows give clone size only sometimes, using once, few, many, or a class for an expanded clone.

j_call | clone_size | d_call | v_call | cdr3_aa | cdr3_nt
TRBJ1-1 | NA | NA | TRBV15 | CATSMGGYTEAFF | TGTGCCACCAGCATGGGAGGTTACACTGAAGCTTTCTTT
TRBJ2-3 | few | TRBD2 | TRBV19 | CASSARAGWTDTQYF | TGTGCCAGTAGTGCTAGAGCGGGGTGGACAGATACGCAGTATTTT
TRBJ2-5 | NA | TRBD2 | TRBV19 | CASSTSGTQETQYF | TGTGCCAGTAGTACAAGCGGGACGCAAGAGACCCAGTACTTC
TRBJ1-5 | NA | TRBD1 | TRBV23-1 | CASSQRTGGTSNQPQHF | TGCGCCAGCAGTCAAAGGACAGGGGGCACGAGCAATCAGCCCCAGCATTTT
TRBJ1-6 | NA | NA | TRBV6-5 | CASSYSRSNSPLHF | TGTGCCAGCAGTTACTCGAGGTCTAATTCACCCCTCCACTTT
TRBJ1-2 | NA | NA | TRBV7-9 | CASSLDGDLSYGYTF | TGTGCCAGCAGCTTAGACGGGGATCTGAGCTATGGCTACACCTTC
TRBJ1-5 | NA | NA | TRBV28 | CASRQDPNQPQHF | TGTGCCAGCAGACAGGACCCCAATCAGCCCCAGCATTTT
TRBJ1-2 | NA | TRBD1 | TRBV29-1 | CSVGEDGTGDNLANYGYTF | TGCAGCGTCGGGGAGGATGGGACAGGGGACAACCTCGCTAACTATGGCTACACCTTC
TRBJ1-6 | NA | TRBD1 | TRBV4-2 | CASSQGQGSRSLHF | TGTGCCAGCAGCCAAGGACAGGGTAGCCGCTCCCTCCACTTT
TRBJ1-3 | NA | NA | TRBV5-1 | CASSLRGPTGGTIYF | TGCGCCAGCAGCTTGAGGGGTCCTACGGGGGGCACCATATATTTT
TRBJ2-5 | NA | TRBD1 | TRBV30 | CAWSRVGQGRETQYF | TGTGCCTGGAGTCGGGTCGGACAGGGGCGGGAGACCCAGTACTTC
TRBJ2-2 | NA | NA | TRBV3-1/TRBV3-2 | CASSQGLFTGELFF | TGTGCCAGCAGCCAAGGACTCTTCACCGGGGAGCTGTTTTTT
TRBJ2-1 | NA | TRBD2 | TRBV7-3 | CASSLAGELNEQFF | TGTGCCAGCAGCTTAGCGGGAGAATTGAATGAGCAGTTCTTC
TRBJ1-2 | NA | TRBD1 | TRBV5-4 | CASRPGQDYYGYTF | TGTGCCAGCAGGCCGGGACAGGATTACTATGGCTACACCTTC
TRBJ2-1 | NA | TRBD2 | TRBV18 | CASSPLADNEQFF | TGTGCCAGCTCACCTCTAGCGGACAATGAGCAGTTCTTC
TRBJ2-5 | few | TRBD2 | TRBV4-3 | CASSLFLAGTQETQYF | TGCGCCAGCAGCCTCTTTCTAGCGGGGACACAAGAGACCCAGTACTTC
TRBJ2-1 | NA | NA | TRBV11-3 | CASSFTLGAGQNEQFF | TGTGCCAGCAGCTTTACCCTAGGTGCGGGGCAGAATGAGCAGTTCTTC